The 15 T cell receptor beta chains below all came from one sample that was sequenced in a study of control samples from healthy donors and cancer patients. Using immunoSEQ multiplex PCR, the repertoire was profiled, and TCRdb retains in-frame clones only, with some absent. The table includes over 150,000 clones, around 96% detected once. Input material: blood. The origin of the receptors is a man aged 35 to 55 in good health.

A single count supports this clone. The DNA for the CDR3 is TGTGCCAGCAGTCGCTGGACAGGGAGGGATGAAAAACTGTTTTTT. As protein: CASSRWTGRDEKLFF. The genes are TRBV25-1 and TRBJ1-4; 8 nucleotides agree with TRBD1. V lost 5 bases to trimming and J lost 6 bases; unmatched junction nucleotides: 8. This CDR3 spans 15 amino acids. Germline V gene sequence: CDR1 MGHDK, CDR2 SYGVNS. The full variable domain, in which reference TRBV25-1 and TRBJ1-4 provide the parts outside the CDR3, is EADIYQTPRYLVIGTGKKITLECSQTMGHDKMYWYQQDPGMELHLIHYSYGVNSTEKGDLSSESTVSRIRTEHFPLTLESARPSHTSQYLCASSRWTGRDEKLFFGSGTQLSVL.

CDR3 in DNA: TGCGCCAGCAGCTTGCCTGGGACAGCCCCCGAAGCTTTCTTT. Encoded protein: CASSLPGTAPEAFF. The genes are TRBV5-1 and TRBJ1-1, with TRBD1 matching 7 bases. The germline gives CDR1 SGHRS, CDR2 YFSETQ. J was trimmed by 8 bases and V by 1 base; bases with no gene match: 8. This CDR3 is 14 amino acids long.

This chain connects TRBV5-1 to TRBJ1-2, with 7 positions matching TRBD1. The CDR3 length is 15 residues. V lost 4 bases to trimming and J lost 4 bases; unmatched junction nucleotides: 10. Germline values: CDR1 SGHRS, CDR2 YFSETQ. CDR3 in amino acids: CASSPGLGGPYGYTF. DNA of the CDR3: TGCGCCAGCAGCCCGGGACTAGGGGGCCCCTATGGCTACACCTTC.

The chain recombines TRBV6-2 or TRBV6-3 with TRBJ1-1; perhaps TRBD1 as D (5 bases). V gave up 1 base and J gave up 1 base, with 16 bases separating them. The length of the CDR3 is 17 residues. The germline gives CDR1 MNHEY, CDR2 SVGEGT. As DNA, the CDR3 is TGTGCCAGCAGTTACTTGCAGGTTTCGGGGGAGAACACTGAAGCTTTCTTT. Its translation: CASSYLQVSGENTEAFF.

This clone was seen only a few times. V is TRBV29-1 and J is TRBJ2-7, with D possibly being TRBD1 (5 bases). Trimming left V 6 bases short and J 4 bases short, with 10 bases between. CDR3 size: 11 residues. CDR1 SQVTM and CDR2 ANQGSEA come from the germline V gene. The CDR3 sequence: CSVQGGYEQYF. The CDR3 region has the DNA TGCAGCGTCCAGGGTGGTTACGAGCAGTACTTC.

This clone was picked up one time. V is TRBV28 and J is TRBJ1-5; 7 bases map to TRBD1. This CDR3 has 15 amino acids. Trimming removed 4 bases from V and 8 bases from J; junction bases left unmatched: 11. Germline V lookup: CDR1 MDHEN, CDR2 SYDVKM. CDR3 sequence reads: CASSSHRGREEPQHF. CDR3 coding DNA: TGTGCCAGCAGTTCGCACAGGGGTCGGGAGGAGCCCCAGCATTTT.

The V and J genes are TRBV2 and TRBJ1-6; possibly TRBD1 for D (6 bases). This CDR3 spans 13 amino acids. The V end was cut by 6 bases, the J end by 7 bases, with 10 bases between. The germline gives CDR1 SNHLY, CDR2 FYNNEI. For the CDR3, the DNA is TGTGCCAGCAGACAGGGTATGAATTCACCCCTCCACTTT. The encoded protein is CASRQGMNSPLHF. Variable domain in full (rest from reference TRBV2 and TRBJ1-6): EPEVTQTPSHQVTQMGQEVILRCVPISNHLYFYWYRQILGQKVEFLVSFYNNEISEKSEIFDDQFSVERPDGSNFTLKIRSTKLEDSAMYFCASRQGMNSPLHFGNGTRLTVT.

This sequence joins TRBV5-1 and TRBJ2-5, with no clear D. The V gene lost 4 bases and the J gene lost 4 bases, with 8 bases spanning the gap. Germline V gene sequence: CDR1 SGHRS, CDR2 YFSETQ. There are 12 residues in the CDR3. The CDR3 DNA is TGCGCCAGCAGCCTGGCAAGAGAGACCCAGTACTTC. It specifies CASSLARETQYF.

The chain employs TRBV29-1 and TRBJ1-1; 8 nucleotides agree with TRBD1. The ends lost 4 bases at V and 5 bases at J; junction bases unmatched: 6. The germline V gene encodes CDR1 SQVTM and CDR2 ANQGSEA. The CDR3 is 13 amino acids. This CDR3 reads CSVVDRVGTEAFF. CDR3 sequence (DNA): TGCAGCGTTGTGGACAGGGTGGGAACTGAAGCTTTCTTT.

V and J are TRBV5-4 and TRBJ1-2; possible D gene TRBD1, 6 bases. CDR1 and CDR2 (germline): SGHNT, YYREEE (reference sequence). This CDR3 has 14 amino acids. V dropped 0 bases and J dropped 4 bases, with 10 bases sitting between them. This CDR3 is CASSLGRGLYGYTF. The CDR3 region has the DNA TGTGCCAGCAGCTTGGGCAGGGGACTCTATGGCTACACCTTC.

V and J are TRBV5-6 and TRBJ2-3; 7 bases are a match to TRBD1. Trimming cost V 0 bases and J 3 bases; bases outside gene matches: 10. This CDR3 is 17 amino acids long. CDR1 SGHDT and CDR2 YYEEEE come from the germline V gene. This CDR3 reads CASSLEGAGVRTDTQYF. CDR3 DNA sequence: TGTGCCAGCAGCTTGGAGGGGGCTGGAGTGAGGACAGATACGCAGTATTTT.

The V and J genes are TRBV20-1 and TRBJ1-2; D is perhaps TRBD1 (5 bases). CDR1 and CDR2 from the germline V gene are DFQATT and SNEGSKA (reference sequence). V lost 4 bases, J lost 4 bases, and 7 bases lay in between. CDR3 length: 11 residues. The CDR3 sequence: CSATQGYGYTF. CDR3 sequence (DNA): TGCAGTGCTACTCAGGGCTATGGCTACACCTTC.

This chain connects TRBV14 to TRBJ1-6, with D hard to call. Trimming took off 1 base at V and 15 bases at J, with 13 bases between the two ends. Per germline, CDR1 SGHDN and CDR2 FVKESK. This CDR3 region has 13 residues. The CDR3, as DNA: TGTGCCAGCAGCCAAGGCTTCCGATACAACCTCCACTTT. Protein: CASSQGFRYNLHF.

The rearrangement uses TRBV19 and TRBJ1-5, with 11 bases matching TRBD1. The CDR3 is 17 residues long. Trimming took 1 base from V and 5 from J; bases not matched to a gene: 7. Germline-derived CDR1 and CDR2 are LNHDA and SQIVND (reference sequence). The CDR3, as DNA: TGTGCCAGTAGTATAGGTGGGGGACAGGGGGGATATCAGCCCCAGCATTTT. It yields the protein CASSIGGGQGGYQPQHF.

The rearrangement uses TRBV5-1 and TRBJ2-3; 11 nucleotides line up with TRBD2. Trimming at V came to 9 bases and at J to 0 bases, leaving 3 bases not matched to a gene. Germline CDR1 reads SGHRS; CDR2 reads YFSETQ. The CDR3 spans 14 residues. The CDR3 sequence is CATRLAGSTDTQYF. DNA for the CDR3: TGCGCCACCCGACTAGCGGGGAGCACAGATACGCAGTATTTT.